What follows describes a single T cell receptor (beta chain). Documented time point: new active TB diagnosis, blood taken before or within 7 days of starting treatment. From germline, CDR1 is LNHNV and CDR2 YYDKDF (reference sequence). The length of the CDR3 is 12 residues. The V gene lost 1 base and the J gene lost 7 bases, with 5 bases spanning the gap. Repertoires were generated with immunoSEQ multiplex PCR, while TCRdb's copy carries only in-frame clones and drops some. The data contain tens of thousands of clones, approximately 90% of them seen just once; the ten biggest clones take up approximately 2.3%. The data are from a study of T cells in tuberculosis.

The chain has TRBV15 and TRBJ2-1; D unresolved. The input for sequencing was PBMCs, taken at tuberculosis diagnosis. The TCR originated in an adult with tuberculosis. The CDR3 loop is CATSRGANEQFF. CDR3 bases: TGTGCCACCAGCAGAGGGGCGAATGAGCAGTTCTTC.